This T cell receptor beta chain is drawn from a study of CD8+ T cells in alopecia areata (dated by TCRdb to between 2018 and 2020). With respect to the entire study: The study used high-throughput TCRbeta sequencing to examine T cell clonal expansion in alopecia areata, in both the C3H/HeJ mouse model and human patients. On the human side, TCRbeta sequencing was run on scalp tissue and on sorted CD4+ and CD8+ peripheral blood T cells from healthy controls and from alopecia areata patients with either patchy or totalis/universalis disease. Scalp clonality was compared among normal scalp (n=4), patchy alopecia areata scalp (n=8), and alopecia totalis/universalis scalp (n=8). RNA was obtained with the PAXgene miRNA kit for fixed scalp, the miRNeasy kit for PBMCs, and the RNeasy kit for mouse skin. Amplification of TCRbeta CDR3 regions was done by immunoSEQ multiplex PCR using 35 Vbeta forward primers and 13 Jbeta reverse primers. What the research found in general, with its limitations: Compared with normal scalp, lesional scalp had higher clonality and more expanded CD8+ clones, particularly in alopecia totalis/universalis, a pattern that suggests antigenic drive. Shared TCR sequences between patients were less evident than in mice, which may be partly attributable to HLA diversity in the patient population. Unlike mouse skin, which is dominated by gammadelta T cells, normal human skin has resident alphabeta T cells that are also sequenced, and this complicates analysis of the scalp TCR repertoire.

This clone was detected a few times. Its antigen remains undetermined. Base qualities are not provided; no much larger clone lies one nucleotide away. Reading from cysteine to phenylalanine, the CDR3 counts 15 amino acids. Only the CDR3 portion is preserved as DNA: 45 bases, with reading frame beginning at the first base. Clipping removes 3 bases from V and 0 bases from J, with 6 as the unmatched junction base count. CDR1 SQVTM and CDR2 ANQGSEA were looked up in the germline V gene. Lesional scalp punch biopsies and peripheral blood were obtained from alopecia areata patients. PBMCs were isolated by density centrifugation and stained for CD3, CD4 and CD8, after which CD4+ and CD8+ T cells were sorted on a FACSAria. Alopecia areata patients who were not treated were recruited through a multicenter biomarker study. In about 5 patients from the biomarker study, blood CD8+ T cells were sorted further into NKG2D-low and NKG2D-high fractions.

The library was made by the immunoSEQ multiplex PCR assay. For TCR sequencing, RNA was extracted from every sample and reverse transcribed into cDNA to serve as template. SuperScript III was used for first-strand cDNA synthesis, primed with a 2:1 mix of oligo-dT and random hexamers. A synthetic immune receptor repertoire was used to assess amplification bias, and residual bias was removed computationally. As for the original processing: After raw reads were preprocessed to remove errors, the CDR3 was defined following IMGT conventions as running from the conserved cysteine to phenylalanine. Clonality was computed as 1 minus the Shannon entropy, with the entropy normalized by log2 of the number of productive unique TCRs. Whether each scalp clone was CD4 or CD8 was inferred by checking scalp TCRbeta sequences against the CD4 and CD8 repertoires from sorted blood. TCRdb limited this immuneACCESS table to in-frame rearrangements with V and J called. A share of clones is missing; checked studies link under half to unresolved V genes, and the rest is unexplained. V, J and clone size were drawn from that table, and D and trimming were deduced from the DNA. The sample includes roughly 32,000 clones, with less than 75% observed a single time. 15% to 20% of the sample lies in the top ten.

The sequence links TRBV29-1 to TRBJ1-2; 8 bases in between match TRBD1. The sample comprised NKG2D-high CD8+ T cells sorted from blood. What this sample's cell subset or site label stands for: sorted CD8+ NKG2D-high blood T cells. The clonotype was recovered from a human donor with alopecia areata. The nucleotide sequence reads TGCAGCGTTGACGACAGGGGCTACGCTAACTATGGCTACACCTTC. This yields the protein CSVDDRGYANYGYTF.